This TCR beta chain was recorded in a study of cytomegalovirus exposure and HLA in healthy donors. General observations from the study: Later analysis found that TCR beta chains associated with HLA were more clonally expanded than other, equally common chains.

This clone was seen a handful of times. What it recognizes is unknown. Healthy bone marrow donors made up the cohort. Germline V lookup: CDR1 SNHLY, CDR2 FYNNEI. V trimming: 3 bases; J trimming: 8 bases; junction bases outside the gene matches: 5. CDR3 length: 13 residues. Both 60 Vbeta primers and 13 Jbeta primers went into the PCR. Repertoires were generated with immunoSEQ multiplex PCR, while TCRdb's copy carries only in-frame clones and drops some. The data hold 95,000 to 150,000 clones, with about 16% observed a single time. The chain combines TRBV2 with TRBJ1-2; 8 bases map to TRBD1. The receptor comes from a woman under 30 in good health and CMV-seronegative. The sequencing sample was made of PBMCs. The DNA of the CDR3 is TGTGCCAGCAGTGATTACAGGGGGGACGGCTACACCTTC. Its translation: CASSDYRGDGYTF.